This passage covers 13 T cell receptor beta chains from one sample sequenced in a study of blood T cells in healthy people across ages. A sample-barcoded 5' primer and a J-beta primer mix were used in a second PCR of about 7 to 12 cycles. Using its own MiXCR run on the 5' RACE reads, TCRdb lists one record per CDR3 protein. The sample comprises hundreds of thousands of distinct CDR3 sequences, 40% to 45% of which are singletons, and roughly 30% rests with the top ten. The sample comprised blood. Receptors originate from a man older than 75 in good health.

The chain joins TRBV6-2 or TRBV6-3 to TRBJ2-1; D remains unclear. Germline V gene lookup returns CDR1 MNHEY and CDR2 SVGEGT. With 2 bases removed from V and 8 bases from J, the gap between germline ends came to 4 bases. The CDR3 is 11 amino acids. CDR3 nucleotides: TGTGCCAGCAGTTACATGGATGAGCAGTTCTTC. It translates to CASSYMDEQFF.

The rearrangement links TRBV30 to TRBJ1-5; no clear D. Looked up from germline, CDR1 is GTSNPN and CDR2 is SVGIG (reference sequence). The CDR3 is made up of 14 amino acids. The V end was cut by 1 base, the J end by 0 bases, with 7 bases between. The CDR3 spells CAWSALVSNQPQHF. Written as DNA, the CDR3 is TGTGCCTGGAGTGCCCTTGTTAGCAATCAGCCCCAGCATTTT.

This chain uses TRBV7-2 with TRBJ1-2; 7 bases map to TRBD1. Trimming at V came to 1 base and at J to 4 bases, leaving 3 bases not matched to a gene. CDR1 is SGHTA and CDR2 is FQGNSA in the germline V gene. The CDR3 sequence is 14 residues long. CDR3 coding DNA: TGTGCCAGCAGCTTAGAAGGGGGCGCCTATGGCTACACCTTC. Its protein product is CASSLEGGAYGYTF.

The chain employs TRBV5-1 and TRBJ2-7; 9 bases fit TRBD1. V lost 2 bases to trimming and J lost 4 bases; unmatched junction nucleotides: 7. Looked up from germline, CDR1 is SGHRS and CDR2 is YFSETQ. The CDR3 covers 15 residues. CDR3 sequence (DNA): TGCGCCAGCAGCTTTACGGGACAGGGTATTTACGAGCAGTACTTC. Its protein is CASSFTGQGIYEQYF.

This rearrangement joins TRBV24-1 to TRBJ1-1, with a weak D call TRBD1 (5 bases). The CDR3 is 15 amino acids. The germline V gene encodes CDR1 KGHDR and CDR2 SFDVKD. V lost 5 bases and J 1 base, leaving 13 bases between the germline ends. The CDR3 loop reads CATSGWGGKNTEAFF. CDR3 nucleotides: TGTGCCACCAGTGGCTGGGGGGGGAAGAACACTGAAGCTTTCTTT.

The rearrangement joins TRBV11-2 to TRBJ2-3, with D tentatively TRBD1 or TRBD2 (5 bases each). The CDR3 totals 15 residues. The V gene's germline CDR1 is SGHAT and CDR2 FQNNGV. Trimming took off 4 bases at V and 3 bases at J, with 14 bases between the two ends. In DNA form, the CDR3 reads TGTGCCAGCAGCTCTGGGACCCGCGGGACAGATACGCAGTATTTT. As protein: CASSSGTRGTDTQYF.

This clonotype was counted only a few times. The J gene is TRBJ2-1, the V gene TRBV7-9; D not certain. V lost 6 bases to trimming and J lost 0 bases, with 12 bases between them. This CDR3 region has 15 residues. Per germline, CDR1 SEHNR and CDR2 FQNEAQ (reference sequence). Written as DNA, the CDR3 is TGTGCCAGCAGGAATTACATGAGCTCCTACAATGAGCAGTTCTTC. Protein sequence: CASRNYMSSYNEQFF.

J is TRBJ2-7 and V is TRBV10-2; 14 bases match TRBD2. Trimming removed 7 bases from V and 4 bases from J; junction bases left unmatched: 12. The germline V gene has CDR1 WSHSY and CDR2 SAAADI. This CDR3 comprises 17 residues. CDR3 DNA: TGCGCCAGCAATCCTTCGGGACTAGCGGGAGTTACATACGAGCAGTACTTC. Amino acid sequence: CASNPSGLAGVTYEQYF.

The chain couples TRBV11-3 to TRBJ2-2, with 8 positions matching TRBD2. The CDR3 has 17 amino acids. Trimming removed 5 bases from V and 1 base from J; junction bases left unmatched: 9. Looked up from germline, CDR1 is SGHNT and CDR2 is YENEEA. CDR3 nucleotides: TGTGCCAGCAGCCTGACAGCGGGGGATATGAACACCGGGGAGCTGTTTTTT. Its protein product is CASSLTAGDMNTGELFF.

The chain links TRBV5-8 to TRBJ2-2, with D maybe TRBD1 (5 bases). The CDR3 is made up of 15 amino acids. Germline V gene data show CDR1 as SGHTS and CDR2 as YDEGEE. The V and J ends lost 4 bases and 4 bases respectively, with 14 bases between them. CDR3 sequence reads: CASSPQGSGTGELFF. CDR3 in DNA: TGTGCCAGCAGCCCTCAGGGTTCGGGCACCGGGGAGCTGTTTTTT.

CDR3 DNA sequence: TGTGCCAGCAGCTTTCAAGGGGAGGGTAGCTATGGCTACACCTTC. It specifies CASSFQGEGSYGYTF. The chain employs TRBV7-2 and TRBJ1-2; D is possibly TRBD1 (5 bases). Trimming pared 3 bases from V and 4 bases from J, leaving 15 bases between. This CDR3 has 15 amino acids. Germline CDR1 and CDR2: SGHTA and FQGNSA.

This clonotype appeared many times. The J gene is TRBJ1-5, the V gene TRBV6-5; TRBD1 matches at 7 bases. Germline V gives CDR1 MNHEY, CDR2 SVGAGI. The CDR3 has 13 residues. The trim removed 4 bases at V and 8 bases at J, leaving 5 bases unmatched. The CDR3 sequence is CASSSTGREPQHF. CDR3 nucleotide sequence: TGTGCCAGCAGTTCGACAGGGAGGGAGCCCCAGCATTTT.

The gene calls are TRBV24-1 and TRBJ2-3; D is unclear. V shed 3 bases and J shed 4 bases, with 7 bases lying between them. The CDR3 has 13 residues. Germline CDR1 is KGHDR and CDR2 is SFDVKD. The CDR3 nucleotides are TGTGCCACCAGTGATAACGCGGCAGATACGCAGTATTTT. This translates into CATSDNAADTQYF.